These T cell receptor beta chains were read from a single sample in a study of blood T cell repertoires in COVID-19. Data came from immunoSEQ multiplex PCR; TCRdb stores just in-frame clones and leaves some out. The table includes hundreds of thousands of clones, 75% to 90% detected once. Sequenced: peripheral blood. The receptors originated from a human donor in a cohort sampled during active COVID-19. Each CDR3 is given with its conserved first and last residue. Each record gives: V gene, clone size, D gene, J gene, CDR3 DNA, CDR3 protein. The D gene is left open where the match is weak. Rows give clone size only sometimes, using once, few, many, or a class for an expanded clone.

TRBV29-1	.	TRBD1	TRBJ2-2	TGCAGCGCCCGCGGGACAGGGAGGATGGGGGAGCTGTTTTTT	CSARGTGRMGELFF
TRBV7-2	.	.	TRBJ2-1	TGTGCCAGCAGCTCTAGCGTAGAGCAGTTCTTC	CASSSSVEQFF
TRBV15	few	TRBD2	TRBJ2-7	TGTGCCACCAGCAGAGCCAGCGGGGGACCGAGCTCCTACGAGCAGTACTTC	CATSRASGGPSSYEQYF
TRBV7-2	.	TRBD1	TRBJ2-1	TGTGCCAGCAGCTTAGCGGGACAGATAAACAATGAGCAGTTCTTC	CASSLAGQINNEQFF
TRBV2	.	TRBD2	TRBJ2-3	TGTGCCAGCAGTGAAGGGCGGACTAGCGGAACCACAGATACGCAGTATTTT	CASSEGRTSGTTDTQYF
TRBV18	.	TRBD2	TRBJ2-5	TGTGCCAGCTCACCGAGGACCCTAGCGGGAGAGCCGACTCAAGAGACCCAGTACTTC	CASSPRTLAGEPTQETQYF
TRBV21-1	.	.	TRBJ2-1	TGTGCCACCCCTAGCGGGAAGGGCCTGAATGAGCAGTTCTTC	CATPSGKGLNEQFF
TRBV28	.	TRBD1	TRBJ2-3	TGTGCCAGCAGTTCCCTACGAGCCGGGACAGGGGGCACAGATACGCAGTATTTT	CASSSLRAGTGGTDTQYF
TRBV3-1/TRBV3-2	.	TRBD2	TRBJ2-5	TGTGCCAGCAGCCCGTCCGGGACTAGCAAAGAGACCCAGTACTTC	CASSPSGTSKETQYF
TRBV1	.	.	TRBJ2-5	TGCACCAGCAGCCAAACACATAGCGGGGGGGCGGAGACCCAGTACTTC	CTSSQTHSGGAETQYF
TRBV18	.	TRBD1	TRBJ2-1	TGTGCCAGCTCACCTATAGGACAGGGGCGTTCTAGTGAGCAGTTCTTC	CASSPIGQGRSSEQFF
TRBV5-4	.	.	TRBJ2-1	TGTGCCAGCAGCTTGGATAGCTACAATGAGCAGTTCTTC	CASSLDSYNEQFF
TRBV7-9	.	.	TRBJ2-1	TGTGCCAGCAGCCAGAGGAACCTGCAGAATGAGCAGTTCTTC	CASSQRNLQNEQFF
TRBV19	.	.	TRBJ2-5	TGTGCCAGTAGTATACTGGCGGGGGCGTACCAAGAGACCCAGTACTTC	CASSILAGAYQETQYF
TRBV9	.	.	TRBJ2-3	TGTGCCAGCAGCGTAGGACAGAACACAGATACGCAGTATTTT	CASSVGQNTDTQYF
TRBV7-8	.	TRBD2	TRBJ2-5	TGTGCCAGCAGCTTAGTCACGGCGGGGGGCCAAGAGACCCAGTACTTC	CASSLVTAGGQETQYF
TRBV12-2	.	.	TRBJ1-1	TGTGCAAGTCGCTTAGCGCTCAGGCCACCGAACACTGAAGCTTTCTTT	CASRLALRPPNTEAFF
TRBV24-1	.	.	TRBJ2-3	TGTGCCACCAGTGATTATGCGGGGGCCGGTACAGATACGCAGTATTTT	CATSDYAGAGTDTQYF
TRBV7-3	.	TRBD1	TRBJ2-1	TGTGCCAGCAGCAAGACAGGGGGCATGGAGCTCTACAATGAGCAGTTCTTC	CASSKTGGMELYNEQFF
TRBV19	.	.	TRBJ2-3	TGTGCCAGTAGGGACATCACAGATACGCAGTATTTT	CASRDITDTQYF
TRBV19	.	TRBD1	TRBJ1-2	TGTGCCAGTAGTCCCAAGGACAGGGATTATGGCTACACCTTC	CASSPKDRDYGYTF
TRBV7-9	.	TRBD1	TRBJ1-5	TGTGCCAGCAGCCGATGGACAGGGGAGAGCAATCAGCCCCAGCATTTT	CASSRWTGESNQPQHF
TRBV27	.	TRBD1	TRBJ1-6	TGTGCCAGCAAAAAGGGACAGACCAATTCACCCCTCCACTTT	CASKKGQTNSPLHF
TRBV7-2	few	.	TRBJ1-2	TGTGCCAGCAGCTTAGGCGGGACCATCTATGGCTACACCTTC	CASSLGGTIYGYTF
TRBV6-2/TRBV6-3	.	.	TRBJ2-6	TGTGCCAGCAGTCCGGGGGGATCAGGGGCTGGGGCCAACGTCCTGACTTTC	CASSPGGSGAGANVLTF
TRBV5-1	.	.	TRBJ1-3	TGCGCCAGCAGCTTGGCTTGGGGCCAGAGCTCTGGAAACACCATATATTTT	CASSLAWGQSSGNTIYF
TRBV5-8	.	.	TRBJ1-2	TGTGCCAGCAACCCTCGGGGGGTCTATGGCTACACCTTC	CASNPRGVYGYTF
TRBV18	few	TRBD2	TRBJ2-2	TGTGCCAGCTCATCGGACCGGGAGGGCCTTGGCGGGGAGCTGTTTTTT	CASSSDREGLGGELFF